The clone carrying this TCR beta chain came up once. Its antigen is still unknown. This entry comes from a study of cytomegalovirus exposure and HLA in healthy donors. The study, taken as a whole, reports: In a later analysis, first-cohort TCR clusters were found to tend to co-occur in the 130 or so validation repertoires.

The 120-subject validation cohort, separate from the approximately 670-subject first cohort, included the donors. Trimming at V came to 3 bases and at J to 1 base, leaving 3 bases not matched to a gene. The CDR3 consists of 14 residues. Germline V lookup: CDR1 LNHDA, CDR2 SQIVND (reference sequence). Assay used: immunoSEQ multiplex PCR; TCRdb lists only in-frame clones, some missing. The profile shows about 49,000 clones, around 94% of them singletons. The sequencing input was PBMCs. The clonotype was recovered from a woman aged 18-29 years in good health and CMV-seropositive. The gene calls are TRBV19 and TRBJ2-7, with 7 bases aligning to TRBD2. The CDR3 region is CASSISSGSYEQYF. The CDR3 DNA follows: TGTGCCAGTAGTATTTCTAGCGGTTCCTACGAGCAGTACTTC. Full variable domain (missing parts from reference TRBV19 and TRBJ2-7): DGGITQSPKYLFRKEGQNVTLSCEQNLNHDAMYWYRQDPGQGLRLIYYSQIVNDFQKGDIAEGYSVSREKKESFPLTVTSAQKNPTAFYLCASSISSGSYEQYFGPGTRLTVT.